These T cell receptor beta chains were read from a single sample in a study of blood T cell repertoires in COVID-19. Data came from immunoSEQ multiplex PCR; TCRdb stores just in-frame clones and leaves some out. The sample lists some 400,000 clones; approximately 80% were seen once. Sequenced material: peripheral blood. These receptors originate from a human donor with acute or convalescent COVID-19. The donor label of this sample is uncertain. The conserved cysteine and the conserved F or W are not part of the CDR3 here.

TRBJ1-3 TRBV5-1 ASSLSGGRGRRGNTIY
TRBJ1-1 TRBV19 ASHLSGGLSTEAF
TRBJ2-3 TRBV15 ATSTRTSGFTDTQY
TRBJ1-2 TRBV15 ATSREEESLDRGYYGYT
TRBJ2-7 TRBV10-3 AISEVGGLTSYEQY
TRBJ1-2 TRBV12-3/TRBV12-4 ASSPMLSYGYT
TRBJ1-1 TRBV5-1 ASSAQGYTEAF
TRBJ1-2 TRBV13 ASSLDRSYGYT
TRBJ1-1 TRBV12-3/TRBV12-4 ASSFREATEAF
TRBJ2-1 TRBV28 ASSRARASGSRNEQF
TRBJ1-1 TRBV5-1 ASSFDRGGTEAF
TRBJ1-6 TRBV5-1 ASSLERGSVSPLH
TRBJ2-7 TRBV7-9 ASSIQGWHEQY
TRBJ1-2 TRBV4-2 ASSQVRGLEYGYT
TRBJ1-2 TRBV19 ASRTGQLFGYT
TRBJ2-3 TRBV3-1/TRBV3-2 ASRPTATLAQSTDTQY
TRBJ2-7 TRBV11-2 ASSSPHPPPEQY
TRBJ2-2 TRBV2 ASTGTRYTGELF
TRBJ1-2 TRBV12-5 ASGLVTTGKNYGYT
TRBJ2-7 TRBV6-5 ASTPAQRTSYEQY
TRBJ1-1 TRBV2 ASSGGRGTGKNTEAF
TRBJ2-7 TRBV2 ASSPLQGSYEQY